This T cell receptor beta chain originates from a study of cytomegalovirus exposure and HLA in healthy donors. CDR1 and CDR2 (germline): SEHNR, FQNEAQ (reference sequence). Trimming took off 1 base at V and 6 bases at J, with 9 bases between the two ends. CDR3 size: 13 residues. A few counts support this clone. As yet, its antigen is unknown. Both 60 Vbeta primers and 13 Jbeta primers went into the PCR. Measured with immunoSEQ multiplex PCR; TCRdb has only the in-frame clones, and not every one. The repertoire consists of some 180,000 clones, with around a tenth occurring once and the leading ten covering over 1%. Broader study findings: Most subjects had HLA-A and HLA-B alleles reportedly predicted accurately by TCR beta sequences.

The TCR sequence derives from a woman aged 25 to 39 in good health and CMV-seropositive. The sample consisted of PBMCs. The chain uses TRBV7-9 and TRBJ1-1; D gene ambiguous. The CDR3 DNA follows: TGTGCCAGCAGCTTAGTCGGTCGGGCTGAAGCTTTCTTT. It specifies CASSLVGRAEAFF.